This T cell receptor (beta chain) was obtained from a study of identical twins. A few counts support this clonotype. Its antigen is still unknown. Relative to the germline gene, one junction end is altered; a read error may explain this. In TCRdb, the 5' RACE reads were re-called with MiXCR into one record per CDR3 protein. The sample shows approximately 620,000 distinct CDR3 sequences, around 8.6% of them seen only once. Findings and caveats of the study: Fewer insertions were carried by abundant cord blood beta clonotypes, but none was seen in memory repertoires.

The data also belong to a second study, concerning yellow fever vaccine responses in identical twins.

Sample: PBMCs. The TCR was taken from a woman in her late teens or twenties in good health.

CDR3 loop: CASSLGQGLEQYF. The CDR3 bases are TGTGCCAGCAGTTTAGGACAGGGTCTCGAGCAGTATTTC. The rearrangement links TRBV27 to TRBJ2-7, with TRBD1 matching over 8 bases. The CDR3 spans 13 residues. Germline V gives CDR1 MNHEY, CDR2 SMNVEV (reference sequence).